This T cell receptor (beta chain) is drawn from a study of T cell repertoires in cytomegalovirus infection. Study-wide results and limits: Clonotypes of TCR beta that were HLA-C-restricted and CMV-specific dominated the ex vivo response.

TCRdb re-derived calls from the reads in MiXCR, one entry per CDR3 protein. This repertoire shows 300,000 to 400,000 distinct CDR3 sequences, 15% to 20% found once; its top ten account for 7.5% to 9%. A few counts support this clonotype. Its antigen is unknown. V gave up 2 bases and J gave up 6 bases, with 11 bases separating them. The CDR3 is made up of 14 amino acids. Germline CDR1 SGHDN, CDR2 FVKESK. The sequenced sample consisted of PBMCs. The genes are TRBV14 and TRBJ2-1, with a weak D call TRBD2 (6 bases). The origin of this receptor is a human donor in good health (CMV status not recorded). Some clones in this sample may be carry-over from other donors' samples. The CDR3 loop reads CASSQILARNEQFF. As DNA, the CDR3 is TGTGCCAGCAGCCAAATACTAGCCCGCAATGAGCAGTTCTTC.